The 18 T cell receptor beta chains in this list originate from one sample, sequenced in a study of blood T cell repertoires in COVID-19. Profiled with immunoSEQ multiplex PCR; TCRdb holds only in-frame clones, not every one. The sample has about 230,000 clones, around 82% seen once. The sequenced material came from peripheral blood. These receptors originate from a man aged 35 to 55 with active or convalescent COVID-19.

The CDR3 loop is CASSAGLAGLGDTQYF. The CDR3 DNA follows: TGCGCCAGCAGCGCCGGACTAGCGGGATTGGGAGATACGCAGTATTTT. The V gene is TRBV5-1, the J gene TRBJ2-3; 12 bases agree with TRBD2. The CDR3 has 16 residues. Germline V gene data show CDR1 as SGHRS and CDR2 as YFSETQ. V gave up 4 bases and J gave up 5 bases; unmatched junction bases: 8.

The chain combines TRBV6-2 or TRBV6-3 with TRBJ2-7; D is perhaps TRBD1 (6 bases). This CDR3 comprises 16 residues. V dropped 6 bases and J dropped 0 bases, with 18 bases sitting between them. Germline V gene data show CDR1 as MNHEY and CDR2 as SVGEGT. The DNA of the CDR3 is TGTGCCAGCAGCCCGACAGGATTACTCCTCTCCTACGAGCAGTACTTC. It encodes CASSPTGLLLSYEQYF.

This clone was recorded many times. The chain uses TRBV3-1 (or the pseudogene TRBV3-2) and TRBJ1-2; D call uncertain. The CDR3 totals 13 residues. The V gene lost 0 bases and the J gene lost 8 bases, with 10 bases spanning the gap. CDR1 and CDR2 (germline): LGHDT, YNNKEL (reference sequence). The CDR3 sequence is CASSQDGRKGYTF. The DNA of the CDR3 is TGTGCCAGCAGCCAAGATGGGAGGAAAGGCTACACCTTC.

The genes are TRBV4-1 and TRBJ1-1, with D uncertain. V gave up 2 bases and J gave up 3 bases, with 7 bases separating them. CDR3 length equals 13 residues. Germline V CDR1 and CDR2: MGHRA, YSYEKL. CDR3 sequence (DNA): TGCGCCAGCAGCCAACAGGTCCACACTGAAGCTTTCTTT. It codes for CASSQQVHTEAFF.

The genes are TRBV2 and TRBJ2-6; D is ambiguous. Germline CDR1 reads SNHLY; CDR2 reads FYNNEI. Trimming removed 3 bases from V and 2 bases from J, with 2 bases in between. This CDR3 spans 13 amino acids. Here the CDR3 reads CASSDTGANVLTF. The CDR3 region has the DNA TGTGCCAGCAGTGATACTGGGGCCAACGTCCTGACTTTC.

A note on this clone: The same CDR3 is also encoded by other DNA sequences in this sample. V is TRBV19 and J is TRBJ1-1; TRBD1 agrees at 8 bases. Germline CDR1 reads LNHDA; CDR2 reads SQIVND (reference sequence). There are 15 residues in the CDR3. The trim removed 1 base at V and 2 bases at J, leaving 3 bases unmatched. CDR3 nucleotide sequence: TGTGCCAGTAGTATAGTGGGGACAGGTAACACTGAAGCTTTCTTT. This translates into CASSIVGTGNTEAFF.

The CDR3 is CASRPGGPTNEKLFF. In nucleotides, the CDR3 is TGCGCCAGCAGACCGGGGGGACCAACTAATGAAAAACTGTTTTTT. The chain is built from TRBV5-1 and TRBJ1-4, with D perhaps TRBD1 (5 bases). Germline loops: CDR1 SGHRS, CDR2 YFSETQ. The CDR3 consists of 15 residues. Trimming removed 5 bases from V and 0 bases from J, with 11 bases in between.

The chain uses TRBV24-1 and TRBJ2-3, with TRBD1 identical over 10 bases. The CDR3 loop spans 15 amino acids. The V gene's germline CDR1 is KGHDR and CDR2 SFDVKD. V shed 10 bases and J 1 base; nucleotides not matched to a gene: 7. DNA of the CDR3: TGTGCCACAAGGGGGACAGGGGCCGGCACAGATACGCAGTATTTT. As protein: CATRGTGAGTDTQYF.

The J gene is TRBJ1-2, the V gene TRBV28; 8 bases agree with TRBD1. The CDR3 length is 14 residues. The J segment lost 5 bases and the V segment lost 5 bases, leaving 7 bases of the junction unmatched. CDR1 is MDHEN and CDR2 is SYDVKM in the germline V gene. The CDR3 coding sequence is TGTGCCAGCAGTCTCGGACAGGGTCGGTATGGCTACACCTTC. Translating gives CASSLGQGRYGYTF.

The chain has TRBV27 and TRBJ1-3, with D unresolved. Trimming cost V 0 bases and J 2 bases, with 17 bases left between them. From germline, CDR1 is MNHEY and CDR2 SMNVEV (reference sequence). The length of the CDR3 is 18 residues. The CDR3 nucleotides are TGTGCCAGCAGTTTATCGACACCACGAGGAGGGACTGGAAACACCATATATTTT. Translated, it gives CASSLSTPRGGTGNTIYF.

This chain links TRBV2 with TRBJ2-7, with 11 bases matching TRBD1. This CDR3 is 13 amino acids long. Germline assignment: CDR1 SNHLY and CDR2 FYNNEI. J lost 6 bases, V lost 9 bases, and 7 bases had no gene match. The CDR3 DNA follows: TGTGCCAGTATAGGGACAGGGGGGAGCGAGCAGTACTTC. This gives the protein CASIGTGGSEQYF.

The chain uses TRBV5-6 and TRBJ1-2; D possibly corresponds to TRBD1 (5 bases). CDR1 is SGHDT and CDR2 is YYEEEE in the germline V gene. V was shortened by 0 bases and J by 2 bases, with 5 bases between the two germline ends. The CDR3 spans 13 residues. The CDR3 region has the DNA TGTGCCAGCAGCTTGGAGGGGAACTATGGCTACACCTTC. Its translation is CASSLEGNYGYTF.

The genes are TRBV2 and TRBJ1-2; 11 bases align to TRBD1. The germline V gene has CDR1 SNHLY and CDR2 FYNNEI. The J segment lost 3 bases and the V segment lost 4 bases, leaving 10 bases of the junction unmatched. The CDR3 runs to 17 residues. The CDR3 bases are TGTGCCAGCAGTGTGGAGGTGCCGGGACAGGGGGACTATGGCTACACCTTC. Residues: CASSVEVPGQGDYGYTF. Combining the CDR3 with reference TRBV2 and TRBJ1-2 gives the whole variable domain EPEVTQTPSHQVTQMGQEVILRCVPISNHLYFYWYRQILGQKVEFLVSFYNNEISEKSEIFDDQFSVERPDGSNFTLKIRSTKLEDSAMYFCASSVEVPGQGDYGYTFGSGTRLTVV.

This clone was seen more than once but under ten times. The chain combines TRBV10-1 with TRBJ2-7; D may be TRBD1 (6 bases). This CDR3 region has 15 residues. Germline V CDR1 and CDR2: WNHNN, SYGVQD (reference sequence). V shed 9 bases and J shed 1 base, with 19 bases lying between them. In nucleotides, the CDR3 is TGCGCCAGACCGACAGGCCCAGGGGAATCCTACGAGCAGTACTTC. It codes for CARPTGPGESYEQYF.

The DNA for the CDR3 is TGTGCCAGCAGCGGGGGGTCAGATACGCAGTATTTT. As protein: CASSGGSDTQYF. The rearrangement uses TRBV2 and TRBJ2-3; 7 nucleotides line up with TRBD2. V shed 6 bases, J shed 4 bases, and the junction held 1 base outside the gene matches. The CDR3 has 12 residues. CDR1 and CDR2 from the germline V gene are SNHLY and FYNNEI.

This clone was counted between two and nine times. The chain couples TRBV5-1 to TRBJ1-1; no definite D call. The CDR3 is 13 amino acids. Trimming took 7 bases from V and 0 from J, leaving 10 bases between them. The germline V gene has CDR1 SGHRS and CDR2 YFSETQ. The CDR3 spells CASARVVNTEAFF. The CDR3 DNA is TGCGCCAGCGCCCGAGTGGTGAACACTGAAGCTTTCTTT. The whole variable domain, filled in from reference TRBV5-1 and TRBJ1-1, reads KAGVTQTPRYLIKTRGQQVTLSCSPISGHRSVSWYQQTPGQGLQFLFEYFSETQRNKGNFPGRFSGRQFSNSRSEMNVSTLELGDSALYLCASARVVNTEAFFGQGTRLTVV.

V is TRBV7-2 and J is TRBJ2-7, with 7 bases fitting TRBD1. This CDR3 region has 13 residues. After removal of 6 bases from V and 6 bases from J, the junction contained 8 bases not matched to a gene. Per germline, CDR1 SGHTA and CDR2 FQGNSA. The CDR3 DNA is TGTGCCAGCAGTCTCGACAGGGTAGGCGAGCAGTACTTC. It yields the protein CASSLDRVGEQYF.

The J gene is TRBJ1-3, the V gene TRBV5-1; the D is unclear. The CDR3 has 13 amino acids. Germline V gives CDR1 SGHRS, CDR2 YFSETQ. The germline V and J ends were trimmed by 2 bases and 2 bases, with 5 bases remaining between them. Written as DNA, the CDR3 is TGCGCCAGCAGCTTAAGCCCTGGAAACACCATATATTTT. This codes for CASSLSPGNTIYF. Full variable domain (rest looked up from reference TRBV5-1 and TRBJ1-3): KAGVTQTPRYLIKTRGQQVTLSCSPISGHRSVSWYQQTPGQGLQFLFEYFSETQRNKGNFPGRFSGRQFSNSRSEMNVSTLELGDSALYLCASSLSPGNTIYFGEGSWLTVV.